This entry describes one TCR beta chain. The antigen it binds to is not known. No much larger clone is present one base from it, and per-base qualities are unavailable. TCRbeta CDR3 regions were amplified from genomic DNA using the immunoSEQ Assay, a bias-controlled multiplex PCR. Per the original workflow: The number of nucleated cells in each sample was estimated by amplification of reference gene primers within the assay. To quantify the absolute abundance of each unique TCRbeta CDR3 rearrangement, sequence reads were collapsed and filtered. For each sample, productive Simpson clonality was calculated by taking the square root of Simpson's diversity index across productive rearrangements. As stored in TCRdb, this immuneACCESS dataset retains in-frame rearrangements with V and J assigned. A fraction of the clones does not appear; measured against another copy, unresolved V genes explain less than half of the discrepancy, and the remainder lacks a known reason. V and J calls and clone size follow that table, whereas D and trimming were derived from the DNA. The sample table contains roughly 70,000 clones; only one count was recorded for over 70% of them. Under 25% of the sample rests with the top ten.

Collaborating institutions collected whole blood in K2EDTA tubes following their own protocols. Collaborator samples were shipped for TCRbeta analysis as frozen whole blood, isolated PBMCs, or DNA extracted from either sample type. This record comes from a study of blood T cell repertoires in COVID-19 (dated by TCRdb to 2018 to 2020). Some background on the complete study: Samples from collaborators originated in the United States, Italy and Spain and spanned both the acute and convalescent phases of COVID-19. The material from the prospective study consisted of cDNA or gDNA derived from T cells, B-cell-depleted T cells, or PBMCs. Deeply sampled blood TCRbeta repertoires from subjects exposed to, actively infected with, or recovered from COVID-19 were included in the dataset. The repertoires were released in a freely available public database intended as a resource for research on the immune response to SARS-CoV-2. Samples came from the ongoing ImmuneRACE study (first 160 participants) plus 1,254 subjects from 6 global collaborators. Nearly every sample came with metadata listing a de-identified subject ID, COVID-19 status, age in years and sex. Where available, HLA class I and class II types were obtained from metadata supplied by the sample provider rather than from assay-based typing. The investigation overall reported the following: How much clinical and demographic metadata was included differed by source and by participant, and the metadata was provided uncurated.

CDR1 and CDR2 are drawn from the germline V gene (reference sequence): SEHNR, FQNEAQ. The cysteine opens and the phenylalanine closes a CDR3 of 17 amino acids. Only the CDR3 part of the read is kept: 51 bases, read in frame from the first base. A distance of 18 bases separates the germline ends of V and J, which lose 5 bases and 1 base respectively. Sequencing was carried out using peripheral blood. The TCR originated in a man in his 70s with acute or convalescent COVID-19. The sequence joins TRBV7-9 to TRBJ1-3, with no reliable assignment of the D segment. The DNA sequence is TGTGCCAGCAGCCTCGCCGGCGGGCCCTGGTCTGGAAACACCATATATTTT. Translated, this gives CASSLAGGPWSGNTIYF.